This T cell receptor beta chain emerged from a study of blood T cell repertoires in COVID-19. During active infection, Seattle patients enrolled and were then monitored through disease. This CDR3 spans 16 amino acids. J lost 4 bases, V lost 4 bases, and 9 bases had no gene match. The germline V gene encodes CDR1 SGHNT and CDR2 YENEEA. Original processing notes: Estimation of nucleated cell counts relied on the amplification of reference gene primers. Clones were sequenced by immunoSEQ multiplex PCR, and TCRdb holds only the in-frame ones, with some missing. Clone size and the V and J calls come from that table; the DNA yielded D and trimming. The sample shows 150,000 or so clones, 80% to 90% of them seen only once.

The chain carries TRBV11-3 and TRBJ2-2; TRBD2 matches at 7 bases. The clonotype comes from a woman between 65 and 79 years old with COVID-19, enrolled during active disease. The sequencing sample was made of peripheral blood. This CDR3 is CASSYTGGSGTGELFF. CDR3 DNA: TGTGCCAGCAGCTATACCGGGGGGTCGGGCACCGGGGAGCTGTTTTTT.